The rows below give T cell receptor beta chains drawn from one sample of a study of T cell responses to AZD1222 COVID-19 vaccine. Method: immunoSEQ multiplex PCR; TCRdb's copy keeps in-frame clones and lacks some. The data show some 89,000 clones, approximately 90% seen once. Sequenced material: peripheral blood, taken on day 0 of MenACWY control vaccination. Source of these receptors: an adult in good health. Both conserved end residues are part of each CDR3. The order of the fields is CDR3 DNA, CDR3 protein, J gene, D gene, clone size, V gene. D genes are given only for firm matches. Clone size is not always given. Where it is, it says once, few, many or a class for expanded clones.

cdr3_nt: TGTGCCAGCATGGCCCCAGCGGCGTCCTACGAGCAGTACTTC
cdr3_aa: CASMAPAASYEQYF
j_call: TRBJ2-7
d_call: NA
clone_size: NA
v_call: TRBV28

cdr3_nt: TGTGCCAGCCGAGGACTAGCGGGAGGGACCGGGGAGCTGTTTTTT
cdr3_aa: CASRGLAGGTGELFF
j_call: TRBJ2-2
d_call: TRBD2
clone_size: NA
v_call: TRBV27

cdr3_nt: TGTGCCAGCAGTTACTCGATGTTAGCCCACTACAATGAGCAGTTCTTC
cdr3_aa: CASSYSMLAHYNEQFF
j_call: TRBJ2-1
d_call: NA
clone_size: NA
v_call: TRBV6-5

cdr3_nt: TGTGCCAGCGCGACGGGGGGAGGGCAGCCCCAGCATTTT
cdr3_aa: CASATGGGQPQHF
j_call: TRBJ1-5
d_call: NA
clone_size: NA
v_call: TRBV19

cdr3_nt: TGTGCCAGCAGCGTAGGCAGAGGAGATAACATTCAGTACTTC
cdr3_aa: CASSVGRGDNIQYF
j_call: TRBJ2-4
d_call: NA
clone_size: once
v_call: TRBV9

cdr3_nt: TGCGCCAGCAGCTTTGTGGGGGGGGCCCACTACGAGCAGTACTTC
cdr3_aa: CASSFVGGAHYEQYF
j_call: TRBJ2-7
d_call: NA
clone_size: NA
v_call: TRBV5-1

cdr3_nt: TGTGCCAGCAGCACCCCATTCGCGGGAGAGGATACGCAGTATTTT
cdr3_aa: CASSTPFAGEDTQYF
j_call: TRBJ2-3
d_call: TRBD2
clone_size: NA
v_call: TRBV7-2

cdr3_nt: TGTGCCAGCAGTGATACACAGGTCCGTAAAACTGAAGCTTTCTTT
cdr3_aa: CASSDTQVRKTEAFF
j_call: TRBJ1-1
d_call: NA
clone_size: NA
v_call: TRBV6-1

cdr3_nt: TGTGCCAGTAGTAGGCAGGGGCTTCCCTACGAGCAGTACTTC
cdr3_aa: CASSRQGLPYEQYF
j_call: TRBJ2-7
d_call: NA
clone_size: NA
v_call: TRBV19

cdr3_nt: TGTGCCAGCAGCCCAGGAGCCAGCCAAGAGACCCAGTACTTC
cdr3_aa: CASSPGASQETQYF
j_call: TRBJ2-5
d_call: NA
clone_size: NA
v_call: TRBV7-2

cdr3_nt: TGTGCCAGCAGTTACTCTAACGGATACAATGAGCAGTTCTTC
cdr3_aa: CASSYSNGYNEQFF
j_call: TRBJ2-1
d_call: NA
clone_size: NA
v_call: TRBV6-5

cdr3_nt: TGTGCCAGTATTTCAGCGGGACTAGGGAAGAATGAGCAGTTCTTC
cdr3_aa: CASISAGLGKNEQFF
j_call: TRBJ2-1
d_call: TRBD2
clone_size: NA
v_call: TRBV19

cdr3_nt: TGTGCTAGTGGTTTGGTACGAGGGGCCCGGTTCACCGGGGAGCTGTTTTTT
cdr3_aa: CASGLVRGARFTGELFF
j_call: TRBJ2-2
d_call: NA
clone_size: NA
v_call: TRBV12-5